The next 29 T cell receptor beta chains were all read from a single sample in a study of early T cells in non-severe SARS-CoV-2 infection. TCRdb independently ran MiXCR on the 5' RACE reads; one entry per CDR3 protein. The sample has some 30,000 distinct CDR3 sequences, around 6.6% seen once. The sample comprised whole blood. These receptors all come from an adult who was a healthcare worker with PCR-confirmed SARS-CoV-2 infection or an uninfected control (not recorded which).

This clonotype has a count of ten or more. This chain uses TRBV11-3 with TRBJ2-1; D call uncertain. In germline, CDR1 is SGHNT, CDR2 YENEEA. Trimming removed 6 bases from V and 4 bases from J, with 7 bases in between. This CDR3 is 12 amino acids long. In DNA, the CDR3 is TGTGCCAGCAGGGACCTGTACAATGAGCAGTTCTTC. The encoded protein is CASRDLYNEQFF.

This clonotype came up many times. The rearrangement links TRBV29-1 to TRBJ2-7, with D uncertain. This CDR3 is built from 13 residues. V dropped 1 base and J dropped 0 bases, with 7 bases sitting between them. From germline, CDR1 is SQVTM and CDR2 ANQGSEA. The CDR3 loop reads CSVEGHSSYEQYF. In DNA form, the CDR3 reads TGCAGCGTTGAAGGGCATAGCTCCTACGAGCAGTACTTC.

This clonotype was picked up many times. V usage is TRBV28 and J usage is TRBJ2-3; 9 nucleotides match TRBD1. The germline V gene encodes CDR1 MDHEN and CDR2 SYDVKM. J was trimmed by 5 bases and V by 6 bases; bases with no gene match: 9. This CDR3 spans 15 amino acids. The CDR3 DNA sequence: TGTGCCAGCAGCTGGGGACAGGGAATAGTAGATACGCAGTATTTT. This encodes CASSWGQGIVDTQYF.

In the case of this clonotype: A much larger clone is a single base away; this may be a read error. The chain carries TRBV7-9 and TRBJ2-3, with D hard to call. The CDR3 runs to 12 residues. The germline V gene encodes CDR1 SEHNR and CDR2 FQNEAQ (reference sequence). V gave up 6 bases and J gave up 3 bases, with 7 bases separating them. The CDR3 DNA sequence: TGTGCCAGCAGACCCGGGACAGATACGCAGTATTTT. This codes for CASRPGTDTQYF.

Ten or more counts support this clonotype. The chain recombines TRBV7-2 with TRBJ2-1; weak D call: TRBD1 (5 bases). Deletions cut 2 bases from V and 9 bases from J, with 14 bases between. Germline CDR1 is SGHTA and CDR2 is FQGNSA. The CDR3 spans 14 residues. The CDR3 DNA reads TGTGCCAGCAGCTTAAACCAGGGTTTTGGTGAGCAGTTCTTC. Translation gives CASSLNQGFGEQFF. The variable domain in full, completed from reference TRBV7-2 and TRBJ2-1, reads GAGVSQSPSNKVTEKGKDVELRCDPISGHTALYWYRQSLGQGLEFLIYFQGNSAPDKSGLPSDRFSAERTGGSVSTLTIQRTQQEDSAVYLCASSLNQGFGEQFFGPGTRLTVL.

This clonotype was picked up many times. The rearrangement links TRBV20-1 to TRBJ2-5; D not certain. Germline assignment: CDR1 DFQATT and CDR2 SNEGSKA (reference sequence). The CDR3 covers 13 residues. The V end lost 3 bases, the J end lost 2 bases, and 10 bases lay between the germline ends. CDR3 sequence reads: CSARVGGQETQYF. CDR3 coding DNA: TGCAGTGCTAGGGTAGGCGGACAAGAGACCCAGTACTTC.

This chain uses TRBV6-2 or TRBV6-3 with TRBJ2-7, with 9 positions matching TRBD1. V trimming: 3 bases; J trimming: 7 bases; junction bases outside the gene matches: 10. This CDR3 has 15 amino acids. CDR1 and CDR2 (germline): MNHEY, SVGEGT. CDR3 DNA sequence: TGTGCCAGCAGTTATCCTTCCGGGACAGGGCTTGAGCAGTACTTC. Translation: CASSYPSGTGLEQYF.

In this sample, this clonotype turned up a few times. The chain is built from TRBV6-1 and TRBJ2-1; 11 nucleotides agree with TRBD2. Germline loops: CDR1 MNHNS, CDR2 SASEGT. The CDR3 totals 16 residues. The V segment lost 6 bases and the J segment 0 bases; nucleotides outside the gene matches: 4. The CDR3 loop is CASRGTSGISYNEQFF. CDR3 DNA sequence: TGTGCCAGCAGGGGGACTAGCGGTATCTCCTACAATGAGCAGTTCTTC.

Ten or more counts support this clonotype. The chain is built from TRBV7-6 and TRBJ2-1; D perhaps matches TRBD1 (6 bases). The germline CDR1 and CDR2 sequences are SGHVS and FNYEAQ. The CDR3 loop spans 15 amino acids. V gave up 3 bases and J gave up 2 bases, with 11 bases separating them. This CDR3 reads CASSFYRGTYNEQFF. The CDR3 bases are TGTGCCAGCAGCTTTTATAGGGGGACCTACAATGAGCAGTTCTTC. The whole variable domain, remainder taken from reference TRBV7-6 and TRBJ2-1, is GAGVSQSPRYKVTKRGQDVALRCDPISGHVSLYWYRQALGQGPEFLTYFNYEAQQDKSGLPNDRFSAERPEGSISTLTIQRTEQRDSAMYRCASSFYRGTYNEQFFGPGTRLTVL.

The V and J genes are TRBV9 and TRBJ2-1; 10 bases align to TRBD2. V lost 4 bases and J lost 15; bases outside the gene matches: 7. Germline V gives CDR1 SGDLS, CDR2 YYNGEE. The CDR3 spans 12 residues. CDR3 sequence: CASSPSGRALFF. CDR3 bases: TGTGCCAGCAGCCCGAGCGGGAGGGCCCTGTTCTTC.

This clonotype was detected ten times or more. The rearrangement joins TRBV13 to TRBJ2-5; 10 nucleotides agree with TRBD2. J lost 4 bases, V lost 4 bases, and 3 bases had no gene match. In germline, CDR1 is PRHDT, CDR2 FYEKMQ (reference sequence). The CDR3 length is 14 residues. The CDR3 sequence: CASSSSSGGETQYF. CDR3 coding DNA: TGTGCCAGCAGCTCTTCTAGCGGGGGAGAGACCCAGTACTTC.

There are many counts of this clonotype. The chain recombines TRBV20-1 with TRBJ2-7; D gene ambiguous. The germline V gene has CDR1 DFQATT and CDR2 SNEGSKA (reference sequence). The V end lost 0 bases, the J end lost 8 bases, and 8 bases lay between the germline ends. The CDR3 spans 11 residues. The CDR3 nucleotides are TGCAGTGCTAGAGATCGCGACAAGCAGTACTTC. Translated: CSARDRDKQYF.

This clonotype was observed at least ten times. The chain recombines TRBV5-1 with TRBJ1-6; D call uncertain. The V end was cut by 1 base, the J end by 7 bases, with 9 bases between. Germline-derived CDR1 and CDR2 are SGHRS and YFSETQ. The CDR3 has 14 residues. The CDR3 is CASSLSARNSPLHF. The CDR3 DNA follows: TGCGCCAGCAGCTTGTCAGCCAGAAATTCACCCCTCCACTTT.

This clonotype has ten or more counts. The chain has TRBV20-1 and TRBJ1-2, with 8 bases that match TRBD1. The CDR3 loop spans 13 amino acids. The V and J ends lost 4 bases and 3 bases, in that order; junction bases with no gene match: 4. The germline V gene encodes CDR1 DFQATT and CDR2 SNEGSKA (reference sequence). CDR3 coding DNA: TGCAGTGCTACCCAGGGGGCGGACTATGGCTACACCTTC. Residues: CSATQGADYGYTF.

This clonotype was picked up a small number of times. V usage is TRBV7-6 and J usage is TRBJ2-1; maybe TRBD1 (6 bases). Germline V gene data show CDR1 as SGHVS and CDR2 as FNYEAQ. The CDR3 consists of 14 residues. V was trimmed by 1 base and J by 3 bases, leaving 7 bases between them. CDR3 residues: CASSLEGVYNEQFF. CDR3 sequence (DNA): TGTGCCAGCAGCTTAGAGGGGGTCTACAATGAGCAGTTCTTC. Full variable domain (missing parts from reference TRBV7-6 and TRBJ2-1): GAGVSQSPRYKVTKRGQDVALRCDPISGHVSLYWYRQALGQGPEFLTYFNYEAQQDKSGLPNDRFSAERPEGSISTLTIQRTEQRDSAMYRCASSLEGVYNEQFFGPGTRLTVL.

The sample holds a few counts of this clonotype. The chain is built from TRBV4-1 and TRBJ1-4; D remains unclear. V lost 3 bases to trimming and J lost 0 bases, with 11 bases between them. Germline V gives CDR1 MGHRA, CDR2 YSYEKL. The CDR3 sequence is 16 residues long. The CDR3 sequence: CASSQGTVATNEKLFF. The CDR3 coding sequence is TGCGCCAGCAGCCAGGGAACAGTTGCAACTAATGAAAAACTGTTTTTT.

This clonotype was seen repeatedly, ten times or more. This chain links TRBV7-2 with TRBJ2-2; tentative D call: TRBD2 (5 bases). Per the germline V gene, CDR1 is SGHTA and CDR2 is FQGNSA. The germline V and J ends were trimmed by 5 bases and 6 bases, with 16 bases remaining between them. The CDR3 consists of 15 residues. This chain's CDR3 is CASSLRGHGAGELFF. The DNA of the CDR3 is TGTGCCAGCAGCCTCCGGGGTCATGGGGCCGGGGAGCTGTTTTTT.

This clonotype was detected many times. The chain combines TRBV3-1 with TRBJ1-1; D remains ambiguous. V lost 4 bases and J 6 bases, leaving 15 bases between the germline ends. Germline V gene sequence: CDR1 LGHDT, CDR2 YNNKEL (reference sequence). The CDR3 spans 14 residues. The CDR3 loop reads CASSPQRATAEAFF. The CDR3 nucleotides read TGTGCCAGCAGCCCCCAGAGGGCGACCGCTGAAGCTTTCTTT.

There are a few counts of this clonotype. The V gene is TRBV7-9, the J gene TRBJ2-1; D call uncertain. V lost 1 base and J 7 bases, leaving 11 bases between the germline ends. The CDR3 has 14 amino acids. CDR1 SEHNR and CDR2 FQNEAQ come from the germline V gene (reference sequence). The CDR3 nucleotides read TGTGCCAGCAGCTTAGTAATCCCCTGGAATGAGCAGTTCTTC. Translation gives CASSLVIPWNEQFF.

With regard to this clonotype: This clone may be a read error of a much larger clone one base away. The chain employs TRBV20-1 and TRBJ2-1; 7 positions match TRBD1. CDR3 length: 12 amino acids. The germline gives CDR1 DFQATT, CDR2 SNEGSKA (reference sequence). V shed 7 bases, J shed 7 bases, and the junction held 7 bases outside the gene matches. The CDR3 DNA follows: TGCAGTGTTGACAGGGCGTTGAATGAGCAGTTCTTC. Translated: CSVDRALNEQFF.

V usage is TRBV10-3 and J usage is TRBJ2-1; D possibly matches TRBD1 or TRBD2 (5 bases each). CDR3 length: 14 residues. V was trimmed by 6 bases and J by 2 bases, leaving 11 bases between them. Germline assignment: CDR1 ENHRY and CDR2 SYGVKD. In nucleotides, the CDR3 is TGTGCCATCAGACCCCCGGGACCCTACAATGAGCAGTTCTTC. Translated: CAIRPPGPYNEQFF.

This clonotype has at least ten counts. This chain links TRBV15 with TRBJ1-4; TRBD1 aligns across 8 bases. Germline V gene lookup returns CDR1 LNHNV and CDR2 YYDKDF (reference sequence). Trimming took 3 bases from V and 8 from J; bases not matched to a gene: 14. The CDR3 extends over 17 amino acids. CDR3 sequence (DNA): TGTGCCACCAGCAGGGATTACCAGGGGGCGAGACGGGAAAAACTGTTTTTT. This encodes CATSRDYQGARREKLFF.

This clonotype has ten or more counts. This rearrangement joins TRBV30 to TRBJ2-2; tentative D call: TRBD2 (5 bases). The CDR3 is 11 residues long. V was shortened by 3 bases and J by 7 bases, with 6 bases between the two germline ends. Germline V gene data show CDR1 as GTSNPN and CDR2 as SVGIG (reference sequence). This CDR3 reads CAWREDGELFF. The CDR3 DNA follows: TGTGCCTGGAGGGAGGACGGGGAGCTGTTTTTT.

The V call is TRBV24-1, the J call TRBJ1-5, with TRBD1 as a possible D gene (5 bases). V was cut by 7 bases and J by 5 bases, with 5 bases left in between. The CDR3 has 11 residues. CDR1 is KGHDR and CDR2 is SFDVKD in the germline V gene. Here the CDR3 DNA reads TGTGCCACCAGGGGGGATCAGCCCCAGCATTTT. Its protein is CATRGDQPQHF.

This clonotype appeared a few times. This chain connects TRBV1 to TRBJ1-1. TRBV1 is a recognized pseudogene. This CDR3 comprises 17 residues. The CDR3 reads CTSNHPTEGGMNTEAFF. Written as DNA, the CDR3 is TGCACCAGCAACCACCCGACGGAGGGCGGAATGAACACTGAAGCTTTCTTT.

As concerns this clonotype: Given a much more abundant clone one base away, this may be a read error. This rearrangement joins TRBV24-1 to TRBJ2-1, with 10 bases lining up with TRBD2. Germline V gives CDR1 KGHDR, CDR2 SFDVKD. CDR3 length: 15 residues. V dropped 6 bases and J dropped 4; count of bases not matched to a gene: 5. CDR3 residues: CATSLTSGSYNEQFF. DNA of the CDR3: TGTGCCACCAGTCTGACTAGCGGGTCGTACAATGAGCAGTTCTTC.

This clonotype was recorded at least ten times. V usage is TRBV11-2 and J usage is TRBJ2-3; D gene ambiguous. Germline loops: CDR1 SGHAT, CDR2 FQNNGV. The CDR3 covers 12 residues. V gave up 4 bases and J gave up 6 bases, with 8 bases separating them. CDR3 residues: CASSSEGDTQYF. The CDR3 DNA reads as TGTGCCAGCAGCTCAGAAGGGGATACGCAGTATTTT.

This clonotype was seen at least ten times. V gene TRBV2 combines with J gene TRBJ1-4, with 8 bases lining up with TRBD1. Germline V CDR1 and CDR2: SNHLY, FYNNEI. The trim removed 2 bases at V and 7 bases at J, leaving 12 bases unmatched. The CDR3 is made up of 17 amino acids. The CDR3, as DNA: TGTGCCAGCAGTGAACGGGGACAGGCTGGGTTAAGTGAAAAACTGTTTTTT. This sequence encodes CASSERGQAGLSEKLFF.

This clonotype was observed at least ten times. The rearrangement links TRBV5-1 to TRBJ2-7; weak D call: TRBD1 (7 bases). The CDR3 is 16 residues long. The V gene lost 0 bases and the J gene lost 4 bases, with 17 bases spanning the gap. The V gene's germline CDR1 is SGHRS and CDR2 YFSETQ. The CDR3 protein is CASSLGGTAEGYEQYF. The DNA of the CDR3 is TGCGCCAGCAGCTTGGGAGGGACAGCGGAGGGGTACGAGCAGTACTTC.